A single T cell receptor (beta chain) is shown here with its context. Antigen: not known. The V end was cut by 3 bases, the J end by 2 bases, with 11 bases between. The CDR3 contains 13 residues. CDR1 GTSNPN and CDR2 SVGIG come from the germline V gene (reference sequence). The data stem from a study of cytomegalovirus exposure and HLA in healthy donors. The PCR contained 60 Vbeta and 13 Jbeta primers. Profiling relied on immunoSEQ multiplex PCR, and the TCRdb table lists in-frame clones only, not all of them. The sample gives more than 95,000 clones, 73% of which show up once; over 4% is in the top ten. Study outcomes and limitations: Later work associated more than 15,000 TCR beta sequences with HLA alleles at 0.05 false discovery rate. An apparent linkage of common viral pathogens to several of the most significant clusters emerged in a later analysis. Earlier analysis yielded a pattern in which most TCR beta V segments were productive about 90% or about 30% of the time.

This receptor was identified in a man aged 55 to 69 in good health and CMV-seropositive. This rearrangement joins TRBV30 to TRBJ2-7; D might be TRBD1 (5 bases). Material for sequencing was PBMCs. The CDR3 protein is CAWSLGAAYEQYF. DNA of the CDR3: TGTGCCTGGAGCCTAGGGGCCGCCTACGAGCAGTACTTC. Together with reference TRBV30 and TRBJ2-7, the CDR3 gives the full variable domain: SQTIHQWPATLVQPVGSPLSLECTVEGTSNPNLYWYRQAAGRGLQLLFYSVGIGQISSEVPQNLSASRPQDRQFILSSKKLLLSDSGFYLCAWSLGAAYEQYFGPGTRLTVT.